Listed below are T cell receptor beta chains from one sample, sequenced in a study of tumor and adjacent non-tumor tissue in lung cancer. A single record per CDR3 protein comes from TCRdb applying MiXCR to the multiplex PCR reads. The table has 70,000 to 80,000 distinct CDR3 sequences, approximately 72% seen once. The specimen was lung tumor tissue. The receptors were gathered from a woman aged 40-49 years with non-small cell lung cancer. Both conserved end residues are part of each CDR3. Each record gives: J gene, D gene, clone size, V gene, CDR3 protein, CDR3 DNA. A D gene is named only where the DNA matches it firmly. Only part of the rows carry a size: once, few, many, or a class if the clone is expanded.

>TRBJ2-1|NA|NA|TRBV29-1
CSVEDQKRNFYNEQFF
TGCAGCGTTGAAGATCAGAAGAGGAACTTCTACAATGAGCAGTTCTTC
>TRBJ2-5|TRBD1|NA|TRBV20-1
CNASRDRAQETQYF
TGCAATGCTAGCCGGGACAGGGCCCAAGAGACCCAGTACTTC
>TRBJ2-3|TRBD2|NA|TRBV29-1
CSVPGTSGGYGGADMQYF
TGCAGCGTTCCCGGGACTAGCGGGGGTTACGGTGGCGCAGATATGCAGTATTTT
>TRBJ1-2|NA|medium-sized|TRBV11-2
CASSLVSLYGGYTF
TGTGCCAGCAGCTTAGTCTCCCTTTATGGCGGCTACACCTTC
>TRBJ2-7|NA|NA|TRBV11-2
CENSHGEQVQYF
TGTGAAAACAGCCATGGGGAACAGGTACAGTACTTC
>TRBJ2-5|NA|NA|TRBV10-3
CAISESASVETEYF
TGTGCCATCAGTGAGTCTGCTAGTGTAGAGACCGAGTACTTC
>TRBJ2-1|NA|NA|TRBV14
CANSQGGRRGSSYNEQFF
TGTGCCAACAGTCAGGGAGGGCGGAGGGGGAGCTCCTACAATGAGCAGTTCTTC
>TRBJ2-2|TRBD2|NA|TRBV6-1
CASSPGAAGWTRELFF
TGTGCCAGCAGCCCCGGGGCAGCGGGGTGGACTAGGGAGCTGTTTTTT
>TRBJ1-1|NA|NA|TRBV12-3/TRBV12-4
CDSTIYRAQDTEAFF
TGTGACAGCACGATATACAGGGCCCAGGACACTGAAGCTTTCTTT
>TRBJ2-1|TRBD2|NA|TRBV11-2
CGSSSRIVTSGGLRVQFF
TGTGGCAGCAGCTCGCGCATCGTAACAAGCGGGGGACTAAGGGTGCAGTTCTTC
>TRBJ2-1|NA|NA|TRBV4-1
CANRMWQGTYNEQFF
TGCGCCAACAGAATGTGGCAGGGAACCTACAATGAGCAGTTCTTC
>TRBJ1-1|NA|NA|TRBV11-2
CTSSLVGDSGAFF
TGTACCAGTAGCTTAGTGGGTGACTCGGGAGCTTTCTTT
>TRBJ2-2|NA|many|TRBV6-6
CASSGHSYTGELFF
TGTGCCAGCAGTGGCCACTCTTACACCGGGGAGCTGTTTTTT
>TRBJ1-2|NA|many|TRBV24-1
CATSDAGRVDGYTF
TGTGCCACCAGTGATGCGGGGAGGGTCGACGGCTACACCTTC
>TRBJ2-1|NA|NA|TRBV28
CASRLEGDAYSEQFF
TGTGCCAGCAGACTAGAGGGGGATGCCTACAGTGAGCAGTTCTTC